Here is one TCR beta chain with its context. The antigen remains unidentified. This sample was taken from a study of shared clonotypes between healthy human individuals. The germline V gene encodes CDR1 LGHNT and CDR2 FRNRAP. Trimming shortened V by 8 bases and J by 4 bases, and 8 bases separated the two germline ends. CDR3 length equals 11 residues. Template for every sorted-subset replicate PCR totaled around 210 ng DNA, roughly 30,000 T cell genomes. Data came from immunoSEQ multiplex PCR; TCRdb stores just in-frame clones and leaves some out. The sample contains roughly 500,000 clones, about 96% of which appear only once. Division of CD4+ cells produced a CD45RA+ naive subset and a CD45RA-negative memory subset. Whole-study findings and limits: Non-shared clonotypes were found to have lower generation probabilities than the clonotypes that were shared by all four of the sorted-subset donors. The authors expected sequencing depth to affect clonotype sharing among donors.

Sequenced input: naive CD4+ T cells sorted from blood. Specified subset: CD45RA+ positively selected. This chain uses TRBV12-5 with TRBJ1-1, with D unclear. The receptor comes from a woman aged 25 to 39 in good health. CDR3 amino acids: CASRAATEAFF. As DNA, the CDR3 is TGTGCTAGTCGGGCCGCCACTGAAGCTTTCTTT. The variable domain in full, with the rest retrieved from reference TRBV12-5 and TRBJ1-1, is DARVTQTPRHKVTEMGQEVTMRCQPILGHNTVFWYRQTMMQGLELLAYFRNRAPLDDSGMPKDRFSAEMPDATLATLKIQPSEPRDSAVYFCASRAATEAFFGQGTRLTVV.